These T cell receptor beta chains were read from a single sample in a study of T cell repertoires in cytomegalovirus infection. MiXCR was run by TCRdb on the reads, yielding one entry per CDR3 protein. The sample consists of a few hundred thousand distinct CDR3 sequences, over 35% of them appearing once. No antigen has been identified for these receptors. The material was cultured PBMCs, obtained from culture after CMV antigen stimulation. These receptors all stem from a human donor in good health (CMV status not recorded). Some clones in this sample may be carry-over from other donors' samples. CDR3s include the opening cysteine and the closing phenylalanine or tryptophan. Fields, in order: V gene, J gene, clone size, D gene, CDR3 DNA, CDR3 protein. A D gene is named only where the DNA matches it firmly. Only some rows state a clone size, as once, few, many or a class for expanded clones.

>TRBV7-8|TRBJ2-7|few|-
TGTGCCAGCAGCTTAGTTTCGGACAACAAATACTTC
CASSLVSDNKYF
>TRBV7-9|TRBJ2-3|-|TRBD2
TGTGCCAGCAGATCCCCCCCCAGCGGGGGGATGGATACGCAGTATTTT
CASRSPPSGGMDTQYF
>TRBV7-9|TRBJ1-1|few|-
-
CASSFGRGTGITFF
>TRBV7-6|TRBJ2-1|-|-
TGTGCCAGCAGCCCCCGAGGGGGGGGGGCGAGGTACAATGAGCAGTTCTTC
CASSPRGGGARYNEQFF
>TRBV7-2|TRBJ2-7|-|-
TGTGCCAGCAGCCCGGGGGGACACAACTACGAGCAGTACTTC
CASSPGGHNYEQYF
>TRBV6-5|TRBJ2-3|few|TRBD2
TGTGCCAGCAGAAGAGCGGGAGGGTTCACAGATACGCAGTATTTT
CASRRAGGFTDTQYF
>TRBV29-1|TRBJ2-3|-|-
TGCAGCGTTGAGGGGGAGGCTAGCACAGATACGCAGTATTTT
CSVEGEASTDTQYF
>TRBV2|TRBJ1-2|-|-
TGTGCCAGCAGTGATACGGGGGCGAATGGCTACACCTTC
CASSDTGANGYTF
>TRBV7-6|TRBJ1-1|few|TRBD1
TGTGCCAGCAGCTTAGGGACAGGGGGCATGAACACTGAAGCTTTCTTT
CASSLGTGGMNTEAFF
>TRBV6-2/TRBV6-3|TRBJ2-2|-|TRBD2
TGTGCCAGCAGTTACGGCAGCGGGGCGAACACCGGGGAGCTGTTTTTT
CASSYGSGANTGELFF
>TRBV6-1|TRBJ1-4|-|-
TGTGCCAGCAGTGAATGGCAGGGTAATGAAAAACTGTTTTTT
CASSEWQGNEKLFF
>TRBV9|TRBJ2-5|-|TRBD2
TGTGCCAGCAGCGTAGGTATAGCGGGAGTGAGAGAGACCCAGTACTTC
CASSVGIAGVRETQYF
>TRBV11-2|TRBJ2-7|few|-
TGTGCCAGCAGCTTCCCCCGGGGTAGGGGTTTAAGCGAGCAGTACTTC
CASSFPRGRGLSEQYF
>TRBV20-1|TRBJ1-5|-|-
TGTAGTGCTAGAGATAAAACAGTGTATAGCAATCAGCCCCAGCATTTT
CSARDKTVYSNQPQHF
>TRBV5-4|TRBJ1-5|-|-
TGTGCCAGCAGCTTGTGGGACAACGATCAGCCCCAGCATTTT
CASSLWDNDQPQHF
>TRBV7-9|TRBJ1-4|-|-
TGTGCCAGCAGCCCCCAGGGGAAACCTGAAAAACTGTTTTTT
CASSPQGKPEKLFF
>TRBV12-3/TRBV12-4|TRBJ2-1|few|-
TGTGCCAGCGATCTTAGCGGAAGCTACAATGAGCAGTTCTTC
CASDLSGSYNEQFF
>TRBV20-1|TRBJ2-1|-|TRBD2
TGCAGTGCTAGAGAGGCAACGCGGGGGGGCAATGAGCAGTTCTTC
CSAREATRGGNEQFF
>TRBV7-9|TRBJ2-7|-|-
TGTGCCAGCAGGTCATCGGGGCTTTCCTACGAGCAGTACTTC
CASRSSGLSYEQYF
>TRBV19|TRBJ1-5|-|TRBD1
TGTGCCAGCCGCAAAGGAGGGGACAGGGTTGTTCAGCCCCAGCATTTT
CASRKGGDRVVQPQHF
>TRBV15|TRBJ1-6|-|-
TGTGCCACCAGCTCAGTGGCGTCTCGAAGCTCCTATAATTCACCCCTCCACTTT
CATSSVASRSSYNSPLHF
>TRBV7-9|TRBJ2-5|-|-
TGTGCCAGCCTTCGGCACGGACAAGAGACCCAGTACTTC
CASLRHGQETQYF
>TRBV12-3/TRBV12-4|TRBJ2-2|-|TRBD2
TGTGCCAGCAGGCCTACACCACTAGCGGGAGGGCCGGCCGGGGAGCTGTTTTTT
CASRPTPLAGGPAGELFF
>TRBV10-3|TRBJ1-4|-|-
TGTGCCATCAGTGACGGTTATGAAAAACTGTTTTTT
CAISDGYEKLFF
>TRBV5-1|TRBJ1-1|few|-
TGCGCCAGCAGCTTGGAAGGGTTGGCTGAAGCTTTCTTT
CASSLEGLAEAFF
>TRBV2|TRBJ1-6|-|-
TGTGCCAGCAGTCCCCTCCGGGAAGGTTCACCCCTCCACTTT
CASSPLREGSPLHF
>TRBV7-2|TRBJ1-3|many|-
TGTGCCAGCAGCTTAGCGTCAGGGATTTACACCATATATTTT
CASSLASGIYTIYF
>TRBV10-2|TRBJ2-7|-|TRBD2
TGCGCCAGCAGGGGACTAGCGGAGTCCTACGAGCAGTACTTC
CASRGLAESYEQYF
>TRBV5-6|TRBJ2-1|-|TRBD2
TGTGCCAGCAGGCATCGAGGGACTAGCAGCAATGAGCAGTTCTTC
CASRHRGTSSNEQFF
>TRBV27|TRBJ2-2|-|-
TGTGCCAGCAGAATGGGCACATACACCGGGGAGCTGTTTTTT
CASRMGTYTGELFF
>TRBV7-2|TRBJ2-7|few|TRBD2
TGTGCCAGCAGCTTAAGTCTTGCGGGAGAAGGCGAGCAGTACTTC
CASSLSLAGEGEQYF
>TRBV5-1|TRBJ1-2|many|-
TGCGCCAGCAGCCTACAGGGAGGGTTGGCTAACTATGGCTACACCTTC
CASSLQGGLANYGYTF